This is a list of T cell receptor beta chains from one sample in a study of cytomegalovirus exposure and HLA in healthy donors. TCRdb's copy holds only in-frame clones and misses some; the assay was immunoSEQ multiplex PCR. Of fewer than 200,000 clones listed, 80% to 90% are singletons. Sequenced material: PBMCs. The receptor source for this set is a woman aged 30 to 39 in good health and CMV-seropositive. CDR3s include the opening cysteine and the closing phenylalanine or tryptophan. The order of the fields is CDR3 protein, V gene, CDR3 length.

CDR3: CASSPVRLRGGTEAFF; V: TRBV28; length: 16
CDR3: CASSATSGAYNEQFF; V: TRBV7-2; length: 15
CDR3: CASSQERNPSYEQYF; V: TRBV4-3; length: 15
CDR3: CASSQDSRGKNSYNEQFF; V: TRBV4-3; length: 18
CDR3: CASSLRTALNQPQHF; V: TRBV28; length: 15
CDR3: CASSPGTGGSMDTQYF; V: TRBV9; length: 16
CDR3: CASNPRDTNQPQHF; V: TRBV6-5; length: 14
CDR3: CSVTGGAAYYGYTF; V: TRBV29-1; length: 14
CDR3: CASSEQGHSNQPQHF; V: TRBV2; length: 15
CDR3: CASSPAGAQETQYF; V: TRBV5-1; length: 14
CDR3: CASSVVGDGTDTQYF; V: TRBV9; length: 15
CDR3: CASSSLAGGPRGEQYF; V: TRBV27; length: 16
CDR3: CASGATVGGNQPQHF; V: TRBV6-1; length: 15
CDR3: CASSIRGRLNEKLFF; V: TRBV19; length: 15
CDR3: CASSSDGGYTDTQYF; V: TRBV5-1; length: 15
CDR3: CASSYGPLAGGREGTDTQYF; V: TRBV6-7; length: 20
CDR3: CASQGSEQYF; V: TRBV11-2; length: 10
CDR3: CASSARGAGSTDTQYF; V: TRBV6-1; length: 16
CDR3: CASSPDRGRSEKLFF; V: TRBV7-2; length: 15
CDR3: CASSLRTGSNGYTF; V: TRBV27; length: 14
CDR3: CASSRLAGGSYEQFF; V: TRBV6-5; length: 15
CDR3: CASSLAGGVGNVLTF; V: TRBV7-2; length: 15
CDR3: CAIGASTRTGETGELFF; V: TRBV10-3; length: 17
CDR3: CASRRLEGTDTQYF; V: TRBV27; length: 14
CDR3: CASSLTTGFGNQPQHF; V: TRBV19; length: 16
CDR3: CASSGQVGTEAFF; V: TRBV6-5; length: 13
CDR3: CASSDGTLYEQYF; V: TRBV6-1; length: 13
CDR3: CASSQDQRGNTEAFF; V: TRBV14; length: 15
CDR3: CASSQEWGRWNEQFF; V: TRBV4-3; length: 15
CDR3: CASSLQGALYEQYF; V: TRBV27; length: 14
CDR3: CASSSPGQGLGNTIYF; V: TRBV28; length: 16
CDR3: CASTLLRDQDTQYF; V: TRBV6-1; length: 14
CDR3: CASSDVLRGEYNEQFF; V: TRBV25-1; length: 16
CDR3: CASSQTGTAYGYTF; V: TRBV28; length: 14
CDR3: CATSREFTGYEQYF; V: TRBV15; length: 14
CDR3: CAISGGGTNEKLFF; V: TRBV10-3; length: 14
CDR3: CASSGRDRGNEQYF; V: TRBV6-1; length: 14
CDR3: CATSGTGYNQPQHF; V: TRBV15; length: 14
CDR3: CASSQIRGSTGELFF; V: TRBV4-2; length: 15
CDR3: CAWAGRQYGYTF; V: TRBV30; length: 12
CDR3: CASSEPGQSWEQYF; V: TRBV10-2; length: 14
CDR3: CASSPYRSPLHF; V: TRBV7-2; length: 12